This T cell receptor beta chain emerged from a study of T cells in Graves' hyperthyroidism and ophthalmopathy. Study results and caveats: The majority of expanded thyroid clonotypes above 0.001 also appeared in blood.

Calling Graves' hyperthyroidism stable meant ophthalmopathy did not progress within 18 months. Diagnostic decisions used clinical symptoms, serum thyroxine and TRAb, thyroid ultrasound and orbital computed tomography. From approximately 9.1 ml of fresh peripheral blood, PBMCs were isolated. A word on this clonotype: Its target is unknown. A much larger clone lies a single base off, so this may be a read error.

Amplification of TCR beta CDR3 regions was performed using RNA transcripts as template. RT-PCR in the first round (using the HTBI primer set) targeted the TCR CDR3. TCRdb re-derived calls from the multiplex PCR reads in MiXCR, one entry per CDR3 protein. The data hold approximately 700,000 distinct CDR3 sequences, with roughly 15% observed a single time. The TCR was taken from a man aged 18 to 35 with Graves' hyperthyroidism. Sequencing was done on a sample of blood.

CDR3 loop: CAWSGIRKMNNEQFF. In DNA, the CDR3 is TGTGCCTGGAGTGGAATCAGGAAAATGAACAATGAGCAGTTCTTC. The chain carries TRBV30 and TRBJ2-1, with D uncertain. Deletions cut 1 base from V and 5 bases from J, with 15 bases between. In germline, CDR1 is GTSNPN, CDR2 SVGIG (reference sequence). This CDR3 is 15 amino acids long.